This TCR beta chain comes out of a study of response to subunit inactivated influenza vaccine. This clonotype has just a few counts. Antigen: not known. General study results and limits: There was a suggestion from the authors that each seasonal influenza vaccination recruits few new T cells.

Germline assignment: CDR1 DFQATT and CDR2 SNEGSKA (reference sequence). Losses at the gene ends were 2 bases for V and 5 bases for J; bases not matched to a gene: 10. The CDR3 is 17 amino acids. From the RT-PCR reads, TCRdb called clonotypes with MiXCR, one entry per CDR3 protein. The table records 700,000 to 900,000 distinct CDR3 sequences, around 21% of them present only once. Specimen: PBMCs from blood, collected roughly 5 days after vaccination. This chain joins TRBV20-1 and TRBJ1-5, with 12 bases matching TRBD1. This clonotype was obtained from a man aged 50 or older who received an inactivated influenza vaccine. This CDR3 reads CSARQPGQGALHQPQHF. In DNA form, the CDR3 reads TGCAGTGCTAGACAACCGGGACAGGGGGCTCTCCATCAGCCCCAGCATTTT.